The rows below give T cell receptor beta chains drawn from one sample of a study of CD8 T cells in ankylosing spondylitis. TCRdb called the 5' RACE reads again in MiXCR, with one record for every CDR3 protein. The sample includes more than 600,000 distinct CDR3 sequences, over 15% seen only once; the top ten take about 19%. Material for sequencing was blood, either unsorted or a sorted T cell fraction (not recorded which). The origin of the receptors is a male donor with ankylosing spondylitis. The CDR3 runs from the conserved cysteine through the conserved F or W. The order of the fields is V gene, D gene, clone size, J gene, CDR3 DNA, CDR3 protein. The D gene is left open where the match is weak. Not all rows give a size; the values are once, few, many and, for expanded clones, a class.

v_call: TRBV7-9; d_call: -; clone_size: few; j_call: TRBJ1-4; cdr3_nt: TGTGCCAGCAGCTTAGCCACAGGGCCAGCTAATGAAAAACTGTTTTTT; cdr3_aa: CASSLATGPANEKLFF
v_call: TRBV5-1; d_call: TRBD1; clone_size: few; j_call: TRBJ2-1; cdr3_nt: TGCGCCAGCAGCTTGGTCGCGGGACAGGGGTACAATGAGCAGTTCTTC; cdr3_aa: CASSLVAGQGYNEQFF
v_call: TRBV29-1; d_call: TRBD1; clone_size: -; j_call: TRBJ2-7; cdr3_nt: TGCAGCGTTGAAGGACAGGGGGTATACGAGCAGTACTTC; cdr3_aa: CSVEGQGVYEQYF
v_call: TRBV14; d_call: -; clone_size: few; j_call: TRBJ2-7; cdr3_nt: TGTGCCAGCAGCCCGGGGAAGTACGAGCAGTACTTC; cdr3_aa: CASSPGKYEQYF
v_call: TRBV29-1; d_call: TRBD2; clone_size: -; j_call: TRBJ2-4; cdr3_nt: TGCAGCGTTGTACGGACTAGCGGCGAAAACATTCAGTACTTC; cdr3_aa: CSVVRTSGENIQYF
v_call: TRBV5-1; d_call: -; clone_size: -; j_call: TRBJ2-6; cdr3_nt: TGCGCCAGCAGCGGATCCGCCGGGTCTGGGGCCAACGTCCTGACTTTC; cdr3_aa: CASSGSAGSGANVLTF
v_call: TRBV7-9; d_call: -; clone_size: -; j_call: TRBJ1-1; cdr3_nt: TGTGCCAGCCTTGACGGTTTGAACACTGAAGCTTTCTTT; cdr3_aa: CASLDGLNTEAFF
v_call: TRBV5-6; d_call: -; clone_size: few; j_call: TRBJ1-2; cdr3_nt: TGTGCCAGCAGCTTGGAAGCTCGGGTTAACTATGGCTACACCTTC; cdr3_aa: CASSLEARVNYGYTF
v_call: TRBV27; d_call: -; clone_size: -; j_call: TRBJ1-4; cdr3_nt: TGTGCCAGCAGTTTTGGTAGACCCTCGGGTAATGAAAAACTGTTTTTT; cdr3_aa: CASSFGRPSGNEKLFF
v_call: TRBV5-1; d_call: TRBD1; clone_size: -; j_call: TRBJ2-7; cdr3_nt: TGCGCCAGCAGCTTCTCCGGGACAGAGGAACAGTACTTC; cdr3_aa: CASSFSGTEEQYF